The 11 T cell receptor beta chains reported below all come from one sample, sequenced in a study of tumor-infiltrating lymphocytes in primary liver carcinoma. A constant-region primer served to make TCR beta cDNA from approximately 490 ng total RNA. A slightly modified ARM-PCR protocol with three nested multiplex PCR rounds produced these TCR beta libraries. The study ran its first two PCR rounds for around 10 cycles each, using TRBV1-TRBV30 forward primers and a C-beta reverse primer. TCRdb reprocessed the multiplex PCR reads with MiXCR, giving one entry per CDR3 protein. Seen here are about 120,000 distinct CDR3 sequences, roughly three fifths observed once, and the top ten hold roughly 8.8%. Starting material for RNA and DNA co-extraction consisted of roughly 18-34 mg of unsorted bulk tissue. The sequenced sample was liver tumor tissue from sampling region 1. The subset was: tumor region T1, superior pole. These receptor sequences come from a woman aged 55-75 years with primary liver carcinoma and hepatitis B virus infection.

This clonotype appeared once. Just one base apart from a much larger clone, this may be a read error. This chain connects TRBV4-2 to TRBJ2-3; 9 bases line up with TRBD2. V lost 1 base to trimming and J lost 5 bases; unmatched junction nucleotides: 4. This CDR3 contains 15 residues. Germline V CDR1 and CDR2: LGHNA, YNFKEQ. As DNA, the CDR3 is TGTGCCAGCAGCCAAGCCCTGACTAGCGGAGATACGCAGTATTTT. Translated: CASSQALTSGDTQYF.

There are many counts of this clonotype. The chain links TRBV7-9 to TRBJ2-7, with D possibly matching TRBD2 (5 bases). V was clipped by 3 bases and J by 5 bases, with 17 bases between them. The CDR3 is 15 residues long. The V gene's germline CDR1 is SEHNR and CDR2 FQNEAQ (reference sequence). The CDR3 sequence is CASSLFPRRSHEQYF. In DNA, the CDR3 is TGTGCCAGCAGCTTGTTCCCTCGGAGGAGCCACGAGCAGTACTTC.

This clonotype came up a few times. The chain uses TRBV28 and TRBJ2-7; D is possibly TRBD2 (5 bases). CDR3 length: 15 residues. Trimming removed 4 bases from V and 2 bases from J, with 15 bases in between. Germline V gene sequence: CDR1 MDHEN, CDR2 SYDVKM. The CDR3 protein is CASSSPGSETYEQYF. The CDR3 nucleotides are TGTGCCAGCAGTTCCCCGGGTAGCGAAACCTACGAGCAGTACTTC.

The chain recombines TRBV12-3 or TRBV12-4 with TRBJ2-1; D remains unclear. V lost 1 base and J 9 bases, leaving 7 bases between the germline ends. The CDR3 contains 12 residues. CDR3 DNA sequence: TGTGCCAGCAGTTTAGGCAACGTTGAGCAGTTCTTC. It is translated as CASSLGNVEQFF.

To note about this clonotype: The junction shows a germline mismatch at one end, possibly a read error. The chain carries TRBV10-3 and TRBJ2-3, with D unresolved. Germline V gives CDR1 ENHRY, CDR2 SYGVKD. This CDR3 is 14 amino acids long. The CDR3 DNA reads TGTGCCATCAGTGAGAGGGCCAACACATATACGCAGTATTTT. Encoded protein: CAISERANTYTQYF.

This chain joins TRBV9 and TRBJ2-1; D gene unclear. Deletions cut 0 bases from V and 5 bases from J, with 6 bases between. Germline assignment: CDR1 SGDLS and CDR2 YYNGEE. The CDR3 length is 13 residues. This CDR3 is CASSVADHNEQFF. CDR3 in DNA: TGTGCCAGCAGCGTAGCTGACCACAATGAGCAGTTCTTC.

The sample holds many counts of this clonotype. The V and J genes are TRBV28 and TRBJ2-2; no firm D call. Germline V gene sequence: CDR1 MDHEN, CDR2 SYDVKM. V lost 6 bases to trimming and J lost 7 bases, with 12 bases between them. The CDR3 runs 13 residues. The CDR3 spells CASRAGGFGELFF. CDR3 DNA sequence: TGTGCCAGCAGAGCCGGTGGGTTCGGGGAGCTGTTTTTT.

Worth noting for this clonotype: An end of the junction does not agree with germline; a read error may underlie this. The genes are TRBV11-3 and TRBJ2-1; TRBD2 aligns across 7 bases. CDR1 is SGHNT and CDR2 is YENEEA in the germline V gene. The CDR3 contains 15 residues. This CDR3 reads CASSPAAGARNGQFF. In DNA form, the CDR3 reads TGTGCCAGCAGCCCTGCGGCGGGAGCTAGGAATGGGCAGTTCTTC.

In its sample, this clonotype was seen many times. The V call is TRBV6-1, the J call TRBJ2-5; D is unclear. V lost 4 bases and J 3 bases, leaving 15 bases between the germline ends. The CDR3 loop spans 15 amino acids. CDR1 is MNHNS, CDR2 SASEGT, per germline. CDR3 in amino acids: CASSGARDREETQYF. CDR3 coding DNA: TGTGCCAGCAGTGGGGCTAGGGATCGAGAAGAGACCCAGTACTTC.

CDR3: CASSQESYPGQSQHF. CDR3 coding DNA: TGTGCCAGCAGCCAGGAATCATACCCCGGGCAGTCCCAGCATTTT. V gene TRBV16 combines with J gene TRBJ1-5; D gene unclear. V lost 3 bases to trimming and J lost 11 bases, with 20 bases between them. The germline V gene encodes CDR1 KGHSY and CDR2 FQNENV. This CDR3 comprises 15 residues. The entire variable domain, with the rest obtained from reference TRBV16 and TRBJ1-5, is as follows: GEEVAQTPKHLVRGEGQKAKLYCAPIKGHSYVFWYQQVLKNEFKFLISFQNENVFDETGMPKERFSAKCLPNSPCSLEIQATKLEDSAVYFCASSQESYPGQSQHFGDGTRLSIL.

In this sample, this clonotype is medium-sized (0.01 to 0.1%). J is TRBJ2-1 and V is TRBV11-3, with D unclear. The ends were cut back, 0 bases at V and 6 bases at J, with 9 bases in the middle. The germline V gene has CDR1 SGHNT and CDR2 YENEEA. The CDR3 is made up of 14 amino acids. CDR3 sequence: CASSLDRALNEQFF. The CDR3 coding sequence is TGTGCCAGCAGCTTAGATCGGGCCCTCAATGAGCAGTTCTTC. Filled out from reference TRBV11-3 and TRBJ2-1, the complete variable domain reads EAGVVQSPRYKIIEKKQPVAFWCNPISGHNTLYWYLQNLGQGPELLIRYENEEAVDDSQLPKDRFSAERLKGVDSTLKIQPAELGDSAVYLCASSLDRALNEQFFGPGTRLTVL.